This TCR beta chain was found in a study of CD8+ T cells in alopecia areata. Study as a whole: Each day, treated patients took oral tofacitinib twice, at 5 to 10 mg per dose.

With 4 bases clipped from V and 0 bases from J, the junction kept 9 bases outside the gene matches. CDR1 and CDR2 (germline): SGHDT, YYEEEE. This CDR3 contains 18 residues. As to treatment: oral pan-JAK inhibitor, 5-10 mg twice daily. Reverse transcribed after extraction, RNA yielded cDNA as the sequencing template. Libraries were prepared by immunoSEQ multiplex PCR; TCRdb keeps only in-frame clonotypes and omits some of them. The sample holds roughly 220,000 clones, less than 45% seen once. The origin of this receptor is a human donor with alopecia areata. The chain joins TRBV5-6 to TRBJ2-6; TRBD1 matches 8 bases. Sequenced material: CD4+ T cells sorted from blood, taken at approximately week 30, from a patient treated with tofacitinib. CDR3 in amino acids: CASSRADRDSSGANVLTF. In DNA form, the CDR3 reads TGTGCCAGCAGCCGGGCGGACAGGGATAGCTCTGGGGCCAACGTCCTGACTTTC.